Presented here are 23 T cell receptor beta chains from one specimen sequenced in a study of blood T cells in healthy people across ages. Sample-barcoded 5' priming and a J-beta primer mix drove a second PCR of roughly 6 to 12 cycles. MiXCR, run by TCRdb on the 5' RACE reads, gives a single entry per CDR3 protein. The sample shows roughly 860,000 distinct CDR3 sequences, approximately 59% of them seen only once. The sample comprised blood. These receptors were obtained from a man aged 30-40 years in good health.

This clonotype has just a few counts. V is TRBV7-2 and J is TRBJ2-4; D is unresolved. The DNA end is more similar to TRBJ2-7, so the J call may be wrong. The germline V gene has CDR1 SGHTA and CDR2 FQGNSA. There are 15 residues in the CDR3. The CDR3 bases are TGTGCCAGCAGCTTAGAACCCCTGACCTCTCGCGAGCAGTACTTC. Its translation is CASSLEPLTSREQYF.

This clonotype was picked up one time. Sequence at one end of the junction differs from germline and may be a read error. CDR3 sequence: CASSLEGGQPGYNERYF. Here the CDR3 DNA reads TGTGCCAGCAGCTTGGAAGGGGGGCAGCCGGGTTACAACGAGCGGTACTTC. The chain employs TRBV5-5 and TRBJ2-7, with D perhaps being TRBD1 or TRBD2 (6 bases each). The CDR3 spans 17 residues. Germline V lookup: CDR1 SGHKS, CDR2 YYEKEE (reference sequence).

This chain joins TRBV9 and TRBJ2-1; D call uncertain. Germline lookup yields CDR1 SGDLS and CDR2 YYNGEE. V was trimmed by 2 bases and J by 0 bases, leaving 12 bases between them. The CDR3 has 16 amino acids. The CDR3 DNA reads as TGTGCCAGCAGCGTCCTCAGTGTTGTCTCCTACAATGAGCAGTTCTTC. It yields the protein CASSVLSVVSYNEQFF.

The gene calls are TRBV20-1 and TRBJ2-3; maybe TRBD1 (6 bases). CDR3 length equals 13 residues. CDR1 and CDR2 (germline): DFQATT, SNEGSKA (reference sequence). V lost 0 bases and J 12 bases, leaving 16 bases between the germline ends. CDR3 residues: CSARDRGGETQYF. CDR3 bases: TGCAGTGCTAGAGATCGAGGGGGAGAGACCCAGTATTTT.

Details on this clonotype: This may stem from a read error, because a much larger clone lies one nucleotide away. J is TRBJ2-6 and V is TRBV4-3; 8 bases align to TRBD2. From germline, CDR1 is LGHNA and CDR2 YSLEER. The CDR3 has 16 residues. CDR3 in amino acids: CASSQEGSSGVNVLTF. The CDR3 DNA sequence: TGCGCCAGCAGCCAAGAAGGGAGTAGCGGGGTCAACGTCCTGACTTTC.

V usage is TRBV6-2 or TRBV6-3 and J usage is TRBJ2-4; the D gene is possibly TRBD2 (6 bases). Matching the DNA end better, TRBJ2-7 makes the J call doubtful. CDR1 and CDR2 from the germline V gene are MNHEY and SVGEGT. The CDR3 is made up of 15 amino acids. The CDR3 nucleotides are TGTGCCAGCAGTCCCGTTCGGGGGATTGAGTACGAGCAGTACTTC. Protein sequence: CASSPVRGIEYEQYF.

This clonotype showed up just a few times. The chain recombines TRBV5-8 with TRBJ1-1; no definite D call. V was trimmed by 1 base and J by 4 bases, leaving 17 bases between them. CDR3 length: 16 amino acids. CDR1 and CDR2 (germline): SGHTS, YDEGEE. This CDR3 reads CASSLKWQATSTEAFF. DNA of the CDR3: TGTGCCAGCAGCTTGAAGTGGCAGGCTACGAGCACTGAAGCTTTCTTT.

This clonotype was seen only a few times. V and J are TRBV6-1 and TRBJ2-6; either TRBD1 or TRBD2 may fit D (5 bases each). The CDR3 length is 19 residues. The V gene lost 2 bases and the J gene lost 0 bases, with 17 bases spanning the gap. Looked up from germline, CDR1 is MNHNS and CDR2 is SASEGT. The CDR3 is CASSESPGRILSGANVLTF. CDR3 in DNA: TGTGCCAGCAGTGAATCCCCGGGACGGATCCTCTCTGGGGCCAACGTCCTGACTTTC.

This chain links TRBV4-2 with TRBJ2-1; the D is unclear. In germline, CDR1 is LGHNA, CDR2 YNFKEQ. V shed 0 bases and J shed 3 bases, with 6 bases lying between them. CDR3 length equals 14 residues. CDR3 coding DNA: TGTGCCAGCAGCCAAGATCTCCTCTACAATGAGCAGTTCTTC. Protein sequence: CASSQDLLYNEQFF.

The chain combines TRBV4-3 with TRBJ2-5, with D perhaps being TRBD1 or TRBD2 (6 bases each). Germline V gene data show CDR1 as LGHNA and CDR2 as YSLEER. This CDR3 is built from 14 residues. V was trimmed by 1 base and J by 4 bases, leaving 10 bases between them. The CDR3 DNA sequence: TGCGCCAGCAGCCAAGTCGGGGGCTCAGAGACCCAGTACTTC. Translation: CASSQVGGSETQYF.

This chain joins TRBV28 and TRBJ2-3; D gene unclear. CDR3 size: 14 residues. Germline assignment: CDR1 MDHEN and CDR2 SYDVKM. The V and J ends lost 5 bases and 4 bases respectively, with 13 bases between them. CDR3 sequence reads: CASSLPPTADTQYF. The CDR3 DNA is TGTGCCAGCAGTCTACCCCCAACGGCAGATACGCAGTATTTT.

This clonotype has a handful of counts. In DNA form, the CDR3 reads TGCAGTGCCCACCCGAACACGCGGACAACAGCGCAGTATTTT. Protein sequence: CSAHPNTRTTAQYF. J is TRBJ2-3 and V is TRBV20-1, with a weak D call TRBD1 (5 bases). The CDR3 sequence is 14 residues long. CDR1 DFQATT and CDR2 SNEGSKA come from the germline V gene (reference sequence). Trimming cost V 6 bases and J 10 bases, with 23 bases left between them.

The chain recombines TRBV9 with TRBJ2-1; 7 bases are shared with TRBD1. The germline CDR1 and CDR2 sequences are SGDLS and YYNGEE. Unmatched junction bases numbered 4, after V lost 0 bases and J lost 1 base. The length of the CDR3 is 16 residues. Here the CDR3 DNA reads TGTGCCAGCAGCGTAGGGGGGACAGCTTCCTACAATGAGCAGTTCTTC. The encoded protein is CASSVGGTASYNEQFF. The complete variable domain, with remaining parts taken from reference TRBV9 and TRBJ2-1, reads DSGVTQTPKHLITATGQRVTLRCSPRSGDLSVYWYQQSLDQGLQFLIQYYNGEERAKGNILERFSAQQFPDLHSELNLSSLELGDSALYFCASSVGGTASYNEQFFGPGTRLTVL.

The V and J genes are TRBV20-1 and TRBJ2-5, with D unresolved. Trimming stripped 0 bases from V and 7 bases from J, with 18 bases between. Germline-derived CDR1 and CDR2 are DFQATT and SNEGSKA (reference sequence). The CDR3 is 15 residues long. DNA of the CDR3: TGCAGTGCTAGAGATCAGCAGAACCCTGGAAGGACCCAGTACTTC. Translated: CSARDQQNPGRTQYF.

This clonotype was recorded a few times. The J gene is TRBJ2-1, the V gene TRBV28; D remains ambiguous. In germline, CDR1 is MDHEN, CDR2 SYDVKM. The CDR3 totals 14 residues. V lost 2 bases and J lost 1, with 6 bases in between. The CDR3 bases are TGTGCCAGCAGTTTAGCAGCTTCCTACAATGAGCAGTTCTTC. Protein product: CASSLAASYNEQFF.

The rearrangement links TRBV6-6 to TRBJ2-7, with 9 bases identical to TRBD1. This CDR3 spans 15 amino acids. Trimming took 4 bases from V and 7 from J; bases not matched to a gene: 11. The V gene's germline CDR1 is MNHNY and CDR2 SVGAGI (reference sequence). The CDR3 coding sequence is TGTGCCAGCAGTTCTTTCGACAGGGGGGTCTTTGAGCAGTACTTC. Amino acids: CASSSFDRGVFEQYF.

This clonotype has more than one count but fewer than ten. The rearrangement uses TRBV6-2 or TRBV6-3 and TRBJ2-6, with no clear D. The CDR3 sequence is 17 residues long. Germline assignment: CDR1 MNHEY and CDR2 SVGEGT. Trimming pared 4 bases from V and 0 bases from J, leaving 13 bases between. The CDR3 DNA reads as TGTGCCAGCAGTTGGGTCACCACTGACTCTGGGGCCAACGTCCTGACTTTC. Protein sequence: CASSWVTTDSGANVLTF.

The chain combines TRBV4-2 with TRBJ2-3; 9 nucleotides match TRBD2. CDR1 is LGHNA and CDR2 is YNFKEQ in the germline V gene. J was trimmed by 6 bases and V by 1 base; bases with no gene match: 8. The CDR3 runs to 16 residues. This chain's CDR3 is CASSQGASGTLDTQYF. The CDR3 nucleotides read TGTGCCAGCAGCCAAGGGGCTAGCGGGACCTTGGATACGCAGTATTTT.

This clonotype was recorded only once. The chain uses TRBV4-2 and TRBJ2-4, with 8 positions matching TRBD2. From germline, CDR1 is LGHNA and CDR2 YNFKEQ. The CDR3 has 18 amino acids. V shed 2 bases and J 3 bases; nucleotides not matched to a gene: 12. The CDR3 DNA reads as TGTGCCAGCAGCCAACCCCTCTCGGGGGGGCAGGACAAAAACATTCAGTACTTC. Its protein product is CASSQPLSGGQDKNIQYF.

V and J are TRBV7-9 and TRBJ1-3; a possible D gene is TRBD1 (5 bases). This CDR3 has 15 residues. Germline V CDR1 and CDR2: SEHNR, FQNEAQ (reference sequence). V lost 5 bases to trimming and J lost 0 bases, with 11 bases between them. CDR3 nucleotide sequence: TGTGCCAGCAGCCCAGACAGCACCTCTGGAAACACCATATATTTT. Translated: CASSPDSTSGNTIYF.

The chain has TRBV2 and TRBJ1-1; D is unclear. The length of the CDR3 is 12 residues. Germline V gene sequence: CDR1 SNHLY, CDR2 FYNNEI. The V end was cut by 11 bases, the J end by 4 bases, with 14 bases between. CDR3 DNA sequence: TGTGCCCTCTCGACGGGTGTCACTGAAGCTTTCTTT. It translates to CALSTGVTEAFF.

The sample holds one count of this clonotype. The V call is TRBV9, the J call TRBJ1-1, with D hard to call. The germline CDR1 and CDR2 sequences are SGDLS and YYNGEE. The V end was cut by 0 bases, the J end by 6 bases, with 6 bases between. This CDR3 spans 12 amino acids. CDR3 region: CASSVDEAEAFF. The CDR3 DNA reads as TGTGCCAGCAGCGTAGATGAGGCTGAAGCTTTCTTT.

The chain combines TRBV5-4 with TRBJ2-1; TRBD1 matches 9 bases. The better agreement between TRBJ2-7 and the DNA end casts doubt on the J call. The CDR3 contains 15 residues. Germline values: CDR1 SGHNT, CDR2 YYREEE (reference sequence). DNA for the CDR3: TGTGCCAGCAGCTTATCCGGGACAGGGAACCACGAGCAGTACTTC. As protein: CASSLSGTGNHEQYF.